The 19 T cell receptor beta chains below were found in one sample sequenced in a study of CD8 T cells in ankylosing spondylitis. Study findings and constraints: Blood from ankylosing spondylitis patients appeared to carry a characteristic roughly 8-variant TCR beta motif.

TCRdb used MiXCR to reprocess the 5' RACE reads, holding one entry per CDR3 protein. Here the sample spans roughly 370,000 distinct CDR3 sequences, under 25% being singletons. These receptors' antigens are unknown. Sequencing input: blood, either unsorted or a sorted T cell fraction (not recorded which). The receptors stem from a male donor with ankylosing spondylitis.

This chain uses TRBV7-2 with TRBJ2-2; D may be TRBD2 (6 bases). Trimming removed 4 bases from V and 3 bases from J, with 12 bases in between. The V gene's germline CDR1 is SGHTA and CDR2 FQGNSA. The CDR3 sequence is 15 residues long. Here the CDR3 DNA reads TGTGCCAGCAGCTCCCGGGACTTGCACACCGGGGAGCTGTTTTTT. It is translated as CASSSRDLHTGELFF.

The sample holds many counts of this clonotype. The CDR3: CASSEQETYEQYF. In DNA, the CDR3 is TGTGCCAGCTCAGAACAGGAGACCTACGAGCAGTACTTC. The genes are TRBV18 and TRBJ2-7, with D perhaps TRBD1 (5 bases). Germline CDR1 and CDR2: KGHSH and LQKENI. CDR3 length equals 13 residues. V was pared by 5 bases and J by 2 bases, with 10 bases between.

The chain combines TRBV6-1 with TRBJ2-3; 10 nucleotides match TRBD2. This CDR3 contains 15 residues. The V segment lost 5 bases and the J segment 2 bases; nucleotides outside the gene matches: 4. Looked up from germline, CDR1 is MNHNS and CDR2 is SASEGT. The CDR3 region has the DNA TGTGCCAGCAGTCGCGGACTAGCGGCCACAGATACGCAGTATTTT. Translated, it gives CASSRGLAATDTQYF.

This clonotype appeared a few times. The chain combines TRBV2 with TRBJ2-7, with 10 bases identical to TRBD2. Germline lookup yields CDR1 SNHLY and CDR2 FYNNEI. With V trimmed by 10 bases and J by 4 bases, 10 bases remained unmatched. This CDR3 comprises 14 residues. CDR3 sequence: CANDLAGEDYEQYF. The CDR3 DNA reads as TGTGCCAACGATCTAGCGGGGGAGGATTACGAGCAGTACTTC.

V is TRBV20-1 and J is TRBJ1-5, with D perhaps matching TRBD1 (5 bases). CDR3 size: 14 residues. Germline V CDR1 and CDR2: DFQATT, SNEGSKA (reference sequence). Trimming stripped 2 bases from V and 3 bases from J, with 11 bases between. CDR3 sequence: CSARSGGTNQPQHF. CDR3 coding DNA: TGCAGTGCTAGATCGGGGGGAACCAATCAGCCCCAGCATTTT.

This clonotype appeared a few times. The chain uses TRBV7-8 and TRBJ2-2; no definite D call. The CDR3 extends over 16 amino acids. Trimming left V 5 bases short and J 3 bases short, with 16 bases between. Looked up from germline, CDR1 is SGHVS and CDR2 is FQNEAQ. The CDR3: CASSGAMTIYTGELFF. As DNA, the CDR3 is TGTGCCAGCAGCGGAGCTATGACCATTTACACCGGGGAGCTGTTTTTT.

This clonotype was detected only a few times. This chain links TRBV4-3 with TRBJ2-1; D is possibly TRBD1 (6 bases). The V end lost 4 bases, the J end lost 6 bases, and 13 bases lay between the germline ends. The CDR3 is 14 amino acids. Germline CDR1 and CDR2: LGHNA and YSLEER. The CDR3 DNA sequence: TGCGCCAGCAGCCTTTGGACAGATTCCAATGAGCAGTTCTTC. This gives the protein CASSLWTDSNEQFF.

In this sample, this clonotype turned up many times. This chain joins TRBV5-1 and TRBJ2-3, with D possibly matching TRBD2 (6 bases). The CDR3 spans 16 residues. Germline CDR1 SGHRS, CDR2 YFSETQ. V lost 0 bases to trimming and J lost 4 bases, with 15 bases between them. Here the CDR3 DNA reads TGCGCCAGCAGCTTGGCAGGCGTCGGGGGTGCAGATACGCAGTATTTT. It is translated as CASSLAGVGGADTQYF.

As regards this clonotype: It may be a read error: a sequence one base away is much more abundant. CDR3 nucleotide sequence: TGTGCCAGCAGGTTCGACAGGAACACTGAAGCTTTCTTT. Amino acids: CASRFDRNTEAFF. V and J are TRBV5-6 and TRBJ1-1, with D maybe TRBD1 (5 bases). The germline V gene has CDR1 SGHDT and CDR2 YYEEEE. CDR3 length: 13 amino acids. The V end was cut by 5 bases, the J end by 1 base, with 9 bases between. Looking up the rest from reference TRBV5-6 and TRBJ1-1 gives the full variable domain: DAGVTQSPTHLIKTRGQQVTLRCSPKSGHDTVSWYQQALGQGPQFIFQYYEEEERQRGNFPDRFSGHQFPNYSSELNVNALLLGDSALYLCASRFDRNTEAFFGQGTRLTVV.

V gene TRBV5-1 combines with J gene TRBJ2-3, with 12 bases aligning to TRBD2. The CDR3 is 16 residues long. J was trimmed by 2 bases and V by 3 bases; bases with no gene match: 4. Germline assignment: CDR1 SGHRS and CDR2 YFSETQ. CDR3 DNA: TGCGCCAGCAGCTCAAGACTAGCGGGAGCCACAGATACGCAGTATTTT. It translates to CASSSRLAGATDTQYF.

In its sample, this clonotype was seen a few times. The rearrangement joins TRBV30 to TRBJ2-5, with 11 nucleotides matching TRBD1. The germline V gene encodes CDR1 GTSNPN and CDR2 SVGIG (reference sequence). The CDR3 runs 14 residues. Trimming at V came to 6 bases and at J to 2 bases, leaving 5 bases not matched to a gene. The CDR3 coding sequence is TGTGCCTGTTCCGGGACAGGGGGTCAAGAGACCCAGTACTTC. Translating gives CACSGTGGQETQYF. Variable domain in full (rest from reference TRBV30 and TRBJ2-5): SQTIHQWPATLVQPVGSPLSLECTVEGTSNPNLYWYRQAAGRGLQLLFYSVGIGQISSEVPQNLSASRPQDRQFILSSKKLLLSDSGFYLCACSGTGGQETQYFGPGTRLLVL.

The rearrangement links TRBV20-1 to TRBJ2-3; TRBD1 aligns across 8 bases. Per germline, CDR1 DFQATT and CDR2 SNEGSKA (reference sequence). The CDR3 length is 14 residues. V gave up 5 bases and J gave up 4 bases; unmatched junction bases: 8. CDR3 DNA sequence: TGCAGTGCTTCCTCGACAGGGGAGGCAGATACGCAGTATTTT. Protein sequence: CSASSTGEADTQYF.

The chain uses TRBV2 and TRBJ2-2; a weak D match, TRBD1 (6 bases). The V end lost 5 bases, the J end lost 6 bases, and 13 bases lay between the germline ends. Germline values: CDR1 SNHLY, CDR2 FYNNEI. This CDR3 has 14 amino acids. CDR3 amino acids: CASSSQGIPGELFF. In DNA form, the CDR3 reads TGTGCCAGCAGTTCACAGGGAATCCCCGGGGAGCTGTTTTTT.

The J gene is TRBJ2-3, the V gene TRBV6-2 or TRBV6-3; TRBD1 is a possible D gene (6 bases). The V gene's germline CDR1 is MNHEY and CDR2 SVGEGT. The CDR3 sequence is 16 residues long. V was pared by 2 bases and J by 0 bases, with 12 bases between. This CDR3 is CASSYGGKTSTDTQYF. CDR3 bases: TGTGCCAGCAGTTACGGGGGCAAGACTAGCACAGATACGCAGTATTTT.

In its sample, this clonotype was seen a few times. The V and J genes are TRBV3-1 and TRBJ2-5; TRBD2 matches at 8 bases. Trimming cost V 9 bases and J 4 bases; bases outside gene matches: 13. Germline values: CDR1 LGHDT, CDR2 YNNKEL (reference sequence). The CDR3 is made up of 15 amino acids. CDR3 amino acids: CASRSPGGRRETQYF. Written as DNA, the CDR3 is TGTGCCAGTAGATCCCCGGGAGGGAGGAGAGAGACCCAGTACTTC.

This clonotype was seen a handful of times. The chain recombines TRBV27 with TRBJ2-1, with 9 positions matching TRBD2. Germline values: CDR1 MNHEY, CDR2 SMNVEV (reference sequence). The CDR3 consists of 15 residues. The J segment lost 2 bases and the V segment lost 6 bases, leaving 5 bases of the junction unmatched. CDR3 sequence (DNA): TGTGCCAGCAGACAGAGCGGGAGGACCTACAATGAGCAGTTCTTC. Its translation: CASRQSGRTYNEQFF.

This clonotype was recorded a few times. J is TRBJ2-7 and V is TRBV19, with 8 nucleotides matching TRBD1. The CDR3 length is 16 residues. CDR1 and CDR2 from the germline V gene are LNHDA and SQIVND (reference sequence). Germline trimming cut 5 bases from V and 6 bases from J; bases unmatched to any gene: 15. This CDR3 reads CASSPITGTGVSEQYF. The CDR3 bases are TGTGCCAGTAGTCCTATTACCGGGACAGGAGTTTCCGAGCAGTACTTC.

This clonotype has a handful of counts. J is TRBJ2-1 and V is TRBV5-1, with a possible D match to TRBD2 (6 bases). The V end lost 1 base, the J end lost 1 base, and 24 bases lay between the germline ends. The CDR3 has 20 amino acids. Germline CDR1 is SGHRS and CDR2 is YFSETQ. DNA for the CDR3: TGCGCCAGCAGCTTGCCTCCTCCTGGGACTCAAGTACTATCCTACAATGAGCAGTTCTTC. Encoded protein: CASSLPPPGTQVLSYNEQFF.

As DNA, the CDR3 is TGCGCCAGCAGTGATGACAGGGACCCTGAGCAGTTCTTC. Its translation is CASSDDRDPEQFF. The V gene is TRBV10-2, the J gene TRBJ2-1; 7 nucleotides agree with TRBD1. CDR1 is WSHSY and CDR2 is SAAADI in the germline V gene. The CDR3 covers 13 residues. Trimming at V came to 3 bases and at J to 9 bases, leaving 5 bases not matched to a gene.